One and the same sample provided the 14 T cell receptor beta chains below, sequenced in a study of T-cell reconstitution after alpha-beta-depleted transplantation in children. Preparing the TCRbeta library involved the use of unique molecular identifiers. MiXCR was run by TCRdb on the PCR reads, yielding one entry per CDR3 protein. The profile shows roughly 250,000 distinct CDR3 sequences, 7.5% to 9.5% of them singletons. Sequenced here: PBMCs, mostly from graft donor cells, sampled 180 days after TCRalphabeta/CD19-depleted stem cell transplant. These receptor sequences come from a male patient between 5 and 17 years old who had a stem cell transplant for acute lymphoblastic leukemia, so the T cells may come from the graft donor.

This clonotype was counted ten times or more. The CDR3 is CSVSPYMEEDYGYTF. In DNA, the CDR3 is TGCAGCGTTTCTCCTTATATGGAGGAGGACTATGGCTACACCTTC. V usage is TRBV29-1 and J usage is TRBJ1-2; D gene unclear. The CDR3 consists of 15 residues. From germline, CDR1 is SQVTM and CDR2 ANQGSEA. V was shortened by 5 bases and J by 3 bases, with 19 bases between the two germline ends.

The sample holds many counts of this clonotype. The chain is built from TRBV7-2 and TRBJ1-6, with D unclear. Looked up from germline, CDR1 is SGHTA and CDR2 is FQGNSA. Trimming took off 3 bases at V and 0 bases at J, with 9 bases between the two ends. CDR3 length: 16 residues. This CDR3 reads CASSFLGSSYNSPLHF. For the CDR3, the DNA is TGTGCCAGCAGCTTCCTTGGGAGCTCCTATAATTCACCCCTCCACTTT.

This clonotype was counted many times. The chain has TRBV20-1 and TRBJ2-1; D is ambiguous. Germline assignment: CDR1 DFQATT and CDR2 SNEGSKA (reference sequence). CDR3 size: 17 residues. The V and J ends lost 6 bases and 0 bases respectively, with 21 bases between them. The CDR3 sequence is CSAVDDKALSSYNEQFF. For the CDR3, the DNA is TGCAGTGCCGTAGATGACAAAGCTTTAAGCTCCTACAATGAGCAGTTCTTC.

This clonotype has a count of ten or more. The chain couples TRBV19 to TRBJ2-5; a possible D gene is TRBD2 (5 bases). The germline V gene has CDR1 LNHDA and CDR2 SQIVND (reference sequence). V dropped 1 base and J dropped 9 bases, with 12 bases sitting between them. This CDR3 has 13 amino acids. For the CDR3, the DNA is TGTGCCAGTAGTATAGTTGCTGACGGGGCCCAGTACTTC. This gives the protein CASSIVADGAQYF.

This clonotype was observed a single time. The V gene is TRBV3-1, the J gene TRBJ2-1; 7 nucleotides match TRBD1. This CDR3 spans 15 amino acids. V gave up 0 bases and J gave up 6 bases; unmatched junction bases: 5. Germline V gene lookup returns CDR1 LGHDT and CDR2 YNNKEL (reference sequence). The CDR3 here is CASSQDDRVSNEQFF. CDR3 bases: TGTGCCAGCAGCCAAGATGACAGGGTTTCCAATGAGCAGTTCTTC.

This clonotype was found many times. The chain uses TRBV5-1 and TRBJ2-1; no clear D gene. The CDR3 runs 15 residues. The V end was cut by 4 bases, the J end by 0 bases, with 11 bases between. Per the germline V gene, CDR1 is SGHRS and CDR2 is YFSETQ. The CDR3 region has the DNA TGCGCCAGCAGCGTCGACGGCGGCTCCTACAATGAGCAGTTCTTC. It codes for CASSVDGGSYNEQFF.

The table lists this clonotype with many counts. The chain is built from TRBV29-1 and TRBJ2-3; the D is unclear. The V gene lost 4 bases and the J gene lost 0 bases, with 5 bases spanning the gap. Germline V lookup: CDR1 SQVTM, CDR2 ANQGSEA. This CDR3 is 12 amino acids long. CDR3 region: CSVGRSTDTQYF. The CDR3 DNA is TGCAGCGTTGGACGGAGCACAGATACGCAGTATTTT.

The sample holds many counts of this clonotype. The chain links TRBV6-5 to TRBJ1-6, with no clear D. This CDR3 is 14 amino acids long. In germline, CDR1 is MNHEY, CDR2 SVGAGI. V was pared by 2 bases and J by 7 bases, with 9 bases between. In DNA form, the CDR3 reads TGTGCCAGCAGTTACGGCGGCATAAATTCACCCCTCCACTTT. Translating gives CASSYGGINSPLHF.

This clonotype was seen at least ten times. This chain connects TRBV19 to TRBJ1-1; D call uncertain. Germline V CDR1 and CDR2: LNHDA, SQIVND (reference sequence). The CDR3 consists of 14 residues. V was cut by 6 bases and J by 6 bases, with 17 bases left in between. The CDR3 nucleotides are TGTGCCAGTAGCCCCGGGGTAAGGTACGCTGAAGCTTTCTTT. It specifies CASSPGVRYAEAFF. Variable domain in full (rest from reference TRBV19 and TRBJ1-1): DGGITQSPKYLFRKEGQNVTLSCEQNLNHDAMYWYRQDPGQGLRLIYYSQIVNDFQKGDIAEGYSVSREKKESFPLTVTSAQKNPTAFYLCASSPGVRYAEAFFGQGTRLTVV.

The table lists this clonotype with many counts. J is TRBJ2-3 and V is TRBV6-2 or TRBV6-3, with D uncertain. V was shortened by 8 bases and J by 6 bases, with 12 bases between the two germline ends. Germline-derived CDR1 and CDR2 are MNHEY and SVGEGT. CDR3 length: 12 residues. CDR3 residues: CASGFRWDTQYF. CDR3 DNA sequence: TGTGCCAGCGGGTTCCGATGGGATACGCAGTATTTT.

This clonotype was found many times. This rearrangement joins TRBV24-1 to TRBJ2-3, with 7 positions matching TRBD2. Trimming cost V 4 bases and J 6 bases; bases outside gene matches: 3. Per the germline V gene, CDR1 is KGHDR and CDR2 is SFDVKD. The CDR3 has 13 residues. CDR3 nucleotides: TGTGCCACCAGTGAAGCGGGGACGGATACGCAGTATTTT. Translating gives CATSEAGTDTQYF.

The sample holds many counts of this clonotype. The rearrangement joins TRBV6-6 to TRBJ2-1, with 7 bases fitting TRBD1. The CDR3 has 11 amino acids. Per the germline V gene, CDR1 is MNHNY and CDR2 is SVGAGI (reference sequence). The V and J ends lost 6 bases and 10 bases, in that order; junction bases with no gene match: 3. The CDR3 DNA follows: TGTGCCAGCAGCCTAGGGGGCGAGCAGTTCTTC. Protein product: CASSLGGEQFF.

This clonotype was seen a handful of times. The rearrangement joins TRBV2 to TRBJ2-3; the D gene is possibly TRBD2 (5 bases). The CDR3 spans 13 residues. V lost 11 bases, J lost 1 base, and 13 bases lay in between. CDR1 is SNHLY, CDR2 FYNNEI, per germline. Here the CDR3 reads CAGSFAGTDTQYF. As DNA, the CDR3 is TGTGCCGGGAGCTTCGCCGGCACAGATACGCAGTATTTT.

This clonotype was seen ten or more times. The rearrangement joins TRBV10-3 to TRBJ2-5; 7 nucleotides match TRBD1. From germline, CDR1 is ENHRY and CDR2 SYGVKD. The CDR3 spans 15 residues. V lost 3 bases and J lost 3; bases outside the gene matches: 7. The CDR3 DNA follows: TGTGCCATCAGTGACTTCCAGGGGGTCGAAGAGACCCAGTACTTC. Protein product: CAISDFQGVEETQYF.